The T cell receptor (beta chain) described here comes from a study of blood T cell repertoires in COVID-19. Study details: COVID-19 samples, acute and convalescent, were from the United States, Italy and Spain.

Sequenced by immunoSEQ multiplex PCR; TCRdb stores in-frame clones only, minus some. This table has some 460,000 clones, 80% to 90% appearing once. Germline lookup yields CDR1 SGHAT and CDR2 FQNNGV. The V segment lost 7 bases and the J segment 9 bases; nucleotides outside the gene matches: 10. The length of the CDR3 is 13 residues. This clone has only one observation. This chain links TRBV11-2 with TRBJ2-5, with 8 bases matching TRBD1. The origin of this receptor is a woman in her 30s with acute or convalescent COVID-19. Source material: peripheral blood. The CDR3 here is CASTTKQGVAQYF. The CDR3 nucleotides read TGTGCCAGCACCACGAAACAGGGGGTGGCCCAGTACTTC.